This T cell receptor (beta chain) was captured in a study of shared clonotypes between healthy human individuals. The authors split each subset's genomic DNA evenly across several immunoSEQ plates. The repertoire was sequenced with immunoSEQ multiplex PCR; TCRdb's copy has only in-frame clones and lacks some. The sample has a few million clones; around 90% are singletons. V dropped 6 bases and J dropped 3; count of bases not matched to a gene: 4. In germline, CDR1 is MNHNY, CDR2 SVGAGI (reference sequence). CDR3 size: 14 residues. The genes are TRBV6-6 and TRBJ2-2; 7 bases are a match to TRBD2. This sequence was found in a man between 18 and 35 years old in good health. The sample comprised naive CD4+ T cells sorted from blood. Indicated subset: CD45RA+ positively selected. The CDR3 region has the DNA TGTGCCAGCAGGGGCGGGGGATACACCGGGGAGCTGTTTTTT. Encoded protein: CASRGGGYTGELFF.